This T cell receptor (beta chain) was documented in a study of T cell repertoires in aging, cancer and after chemotherapy. Study-level findings and limits: Compared with age-matched healthy donors, untreated hematological or solid cancer patients showed higher blood TCR clonality. Healthy donors lost TCR diversity with age mainly through richness, cancer patients through richness and evenness.

V was cut by 9 bases and J by 3 bases, with 17 bases left in between. The germline V gene encodes CDR1 ENHRY and CDR2 SYGVKD. This CDR3 is 15 amino acids long. The template was genomic DNA from peripheral blood, not RNA. Rearranged V-D-J TRB sequences were amplified with a mixed TRB-A/B primer pool. A single record per CDR3 protein comes from TCRdb applying MiXCR to the multiplex PCR reads. Of about 5,100 distinct CDR3 sequences detected, under 40% appear once; the ten largest clones hold approximately 48%. A remark on this clonotype: No antigen is known for it.

This receptor was obtained from a human donor with a blood cancer. The sample taken for sequencing was blood. This chain connects TRBV10-3 to TRBJ2-2; possible D gene TRBD2, 6 bases. The CDR3 nucleotides read TGTGCCATTAACCAGGAGGGGTCCCACACCGGGGAGCTGTTTTTT. Translation: CAINQEGSHTGELFF.